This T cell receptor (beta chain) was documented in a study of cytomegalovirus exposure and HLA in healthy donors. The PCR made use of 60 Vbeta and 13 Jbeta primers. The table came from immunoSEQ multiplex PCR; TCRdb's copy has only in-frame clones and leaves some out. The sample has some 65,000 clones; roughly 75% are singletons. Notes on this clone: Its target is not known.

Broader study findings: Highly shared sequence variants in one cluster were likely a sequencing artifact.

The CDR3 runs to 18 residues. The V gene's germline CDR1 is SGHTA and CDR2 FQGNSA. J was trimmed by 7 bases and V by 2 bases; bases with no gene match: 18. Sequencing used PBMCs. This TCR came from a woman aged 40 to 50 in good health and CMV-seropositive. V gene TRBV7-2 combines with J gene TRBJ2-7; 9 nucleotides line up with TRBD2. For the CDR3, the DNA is TGTGCCAGCAGCTTACGCATTCAGTTCCTAGCGGGACGGGAGGAGCAGTACTTC. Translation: CASSLRIQFLAGREEQYF.